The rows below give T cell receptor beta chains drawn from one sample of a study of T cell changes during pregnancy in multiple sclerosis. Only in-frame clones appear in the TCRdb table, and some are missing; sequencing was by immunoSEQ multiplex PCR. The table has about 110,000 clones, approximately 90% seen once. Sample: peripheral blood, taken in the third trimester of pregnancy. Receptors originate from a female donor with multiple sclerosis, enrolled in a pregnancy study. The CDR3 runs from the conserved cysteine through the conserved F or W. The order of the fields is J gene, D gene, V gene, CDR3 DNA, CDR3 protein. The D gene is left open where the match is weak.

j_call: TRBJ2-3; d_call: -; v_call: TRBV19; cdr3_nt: TGTGCCAGTAGTCCTCTGGGGCGGACGAGTCCAGATACGCAGTATTTT; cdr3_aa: CASSPLGRTSPDTQYF
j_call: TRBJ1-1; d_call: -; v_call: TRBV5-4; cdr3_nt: TGTGCCAGCAGCTTGGACAGAGTTGGTACTGAAGCTTTCTTT; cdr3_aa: CASSLDRVGTEAFF
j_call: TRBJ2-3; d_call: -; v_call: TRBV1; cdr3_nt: TGCACCAGCAGCCAAGAGGTAATCAAGCGGGGGGACTACACAGATACGCAGTATTTT; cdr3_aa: CTSSQEVIKRGDYTDTQYF
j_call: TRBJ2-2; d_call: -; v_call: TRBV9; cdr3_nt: TGTGCCAGCAGCGTAGGGCGGATCACCGGGGAGCTGTTTTTT; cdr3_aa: CASSVGRITGELFF
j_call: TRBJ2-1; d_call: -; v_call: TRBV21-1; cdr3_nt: TGTGCCAGCAGCAAAGACGGGGGGGGACAGGGGGCATCGGCGACTAAGGGGAACTGCAATGAGCAGTTCTTC; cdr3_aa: CASSKDGGGQGASATKGNCNEQFF
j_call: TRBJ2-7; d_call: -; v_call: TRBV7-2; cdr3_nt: TGTGCCAGCAGCCCCTCGGGGGCCTACGAGCAGTACTTC; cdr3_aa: CASSPSGAYEQYF
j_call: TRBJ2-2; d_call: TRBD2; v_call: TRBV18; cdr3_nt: TGTGCCAGCTCACCAGGGACTAGCGATGACGGGGAGCTGTTTTTT; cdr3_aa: CASSPGTSDDGELFF
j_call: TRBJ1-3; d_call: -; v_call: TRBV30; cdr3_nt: TGTGCCTGGAGTGTACTTGTGCCGTTCTCTGGAAACACCATATATTTT; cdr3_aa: CAWSVLVPFSGNTIYF
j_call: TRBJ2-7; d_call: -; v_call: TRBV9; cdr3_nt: TGTGCCAGCAGCGTAGGATCAGATCTCTTATACGAGCAGTACTTC; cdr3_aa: CASSVGSDLLYEQYF
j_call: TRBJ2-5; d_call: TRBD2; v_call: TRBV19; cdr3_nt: TGTGCCAGTAGTATACTAGCGGAAGAGACCCAGTACTTC; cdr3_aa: CASSILAEETQYF
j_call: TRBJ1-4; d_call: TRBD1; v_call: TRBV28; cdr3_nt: TGTGCCAGCAGTGCCGGGACAGGGATTAATGAAAAACTGTTTTTT; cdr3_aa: CASSAGTGINEKLFF